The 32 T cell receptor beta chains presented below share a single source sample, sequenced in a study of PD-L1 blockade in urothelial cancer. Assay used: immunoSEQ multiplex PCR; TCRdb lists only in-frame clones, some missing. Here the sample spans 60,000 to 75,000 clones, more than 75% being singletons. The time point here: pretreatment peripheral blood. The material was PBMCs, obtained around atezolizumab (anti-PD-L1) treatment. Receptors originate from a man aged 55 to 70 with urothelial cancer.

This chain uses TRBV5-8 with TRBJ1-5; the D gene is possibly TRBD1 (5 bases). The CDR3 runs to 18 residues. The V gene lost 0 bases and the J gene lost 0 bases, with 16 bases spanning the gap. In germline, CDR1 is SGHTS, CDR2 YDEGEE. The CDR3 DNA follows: TGTGCCAGCAGCTTGGGGGAGGCAGGGCTTTATAGCAATCAGCCCCAGCATTTT. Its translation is CASSLGEAGLYSNQPQHF.

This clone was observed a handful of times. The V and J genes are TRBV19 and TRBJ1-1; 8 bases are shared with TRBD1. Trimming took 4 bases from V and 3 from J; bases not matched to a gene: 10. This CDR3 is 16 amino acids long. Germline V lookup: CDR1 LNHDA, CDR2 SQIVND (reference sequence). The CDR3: CASSTGQGVPYTEAFF. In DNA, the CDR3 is TGTGCCAGTAGTACCGGACAGGGAGTACCGTACACTGAAGCTTTCTTT.

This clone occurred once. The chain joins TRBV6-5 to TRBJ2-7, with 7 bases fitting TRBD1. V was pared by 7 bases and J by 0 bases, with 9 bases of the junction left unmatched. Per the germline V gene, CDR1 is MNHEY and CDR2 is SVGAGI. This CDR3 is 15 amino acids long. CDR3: CASTPTRTGSYEQYF. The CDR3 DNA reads TGTGCCAGCACCCCCACCCGGACAGGCTCCTACGAGCAGTACTTC.

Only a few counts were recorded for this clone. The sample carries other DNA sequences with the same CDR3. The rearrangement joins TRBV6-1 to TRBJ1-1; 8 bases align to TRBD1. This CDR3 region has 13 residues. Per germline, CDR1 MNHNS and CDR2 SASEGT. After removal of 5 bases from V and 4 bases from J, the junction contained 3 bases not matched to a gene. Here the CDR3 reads CASSRTGLTEAFF. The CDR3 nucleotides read TGTGCCAGCAGTAGGACAGGGCTCACTGAAGCTTTCTTT.

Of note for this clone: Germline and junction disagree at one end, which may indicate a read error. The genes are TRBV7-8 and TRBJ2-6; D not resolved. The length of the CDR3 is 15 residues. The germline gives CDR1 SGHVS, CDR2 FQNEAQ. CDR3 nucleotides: TGTGCCAGCAGTTTAGGGTCGGCTGGGGCCAACGTCCTGACTTTC. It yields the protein CASSLGSAGANVLTF.

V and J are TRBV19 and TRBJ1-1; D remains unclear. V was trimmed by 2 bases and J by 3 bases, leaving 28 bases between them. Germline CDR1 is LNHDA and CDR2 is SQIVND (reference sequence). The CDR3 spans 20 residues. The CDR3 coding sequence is TGTGCCAGTAGTATATCCGCGGGGTTGAACCCCTTTATGGGCGACACTGAAGCTTTCTTT. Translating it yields CASSISAGLNPFMGDTEAFF.

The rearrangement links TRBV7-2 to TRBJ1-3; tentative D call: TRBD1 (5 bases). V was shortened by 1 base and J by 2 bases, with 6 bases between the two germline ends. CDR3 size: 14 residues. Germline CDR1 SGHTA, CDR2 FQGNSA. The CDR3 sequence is CASSLGRAGNTIYF. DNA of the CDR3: TGTGCCAGCAGCTTAGGCAGGGCTGGAAACACCATATATTTT.

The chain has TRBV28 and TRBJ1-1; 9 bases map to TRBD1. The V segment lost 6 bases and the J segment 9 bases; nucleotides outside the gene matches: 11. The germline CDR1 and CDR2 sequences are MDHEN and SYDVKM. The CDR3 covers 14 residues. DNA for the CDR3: TGTGCCAGCAGGGGGGGACAGGGCGCAATTAAAGCTTTCTTT. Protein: CASRGGQGAIKAFF.

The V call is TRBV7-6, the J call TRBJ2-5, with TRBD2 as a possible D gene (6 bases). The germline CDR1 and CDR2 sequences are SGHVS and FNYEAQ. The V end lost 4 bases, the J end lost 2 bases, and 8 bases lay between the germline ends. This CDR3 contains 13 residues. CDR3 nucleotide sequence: TGTGCCAGCAGCTACGGACTACAAGAGACCCAGTACTTC. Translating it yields CASSYGLQETQYF.

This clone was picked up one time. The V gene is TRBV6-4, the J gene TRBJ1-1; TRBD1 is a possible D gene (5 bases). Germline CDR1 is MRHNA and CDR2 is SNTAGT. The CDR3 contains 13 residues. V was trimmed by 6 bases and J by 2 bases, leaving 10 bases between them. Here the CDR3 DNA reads TGTGCCAGCAGGCTACAGGAAAACACTGAAGCTTTCTTT. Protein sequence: CASRLQENTEAFF.

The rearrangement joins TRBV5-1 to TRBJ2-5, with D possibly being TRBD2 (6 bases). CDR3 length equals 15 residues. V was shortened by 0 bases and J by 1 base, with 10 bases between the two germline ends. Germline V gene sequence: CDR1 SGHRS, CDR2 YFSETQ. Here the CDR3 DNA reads TGCGCCAGCAGCTTGGCGGGAGCCCCCCAAGAGACCCAGTACTTC. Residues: CASSLAGAPQETQYF.

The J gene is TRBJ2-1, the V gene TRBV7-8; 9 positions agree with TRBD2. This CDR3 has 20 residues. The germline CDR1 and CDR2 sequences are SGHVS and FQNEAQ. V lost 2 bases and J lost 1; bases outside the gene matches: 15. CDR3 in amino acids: CASSLIAVAGDPESYNEQFF. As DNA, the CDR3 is TGTGCCAGCAGCTTAATCGCGGTAGCGGGGGACCCCGAATCCTACAATGAGCAGTTCTTC.

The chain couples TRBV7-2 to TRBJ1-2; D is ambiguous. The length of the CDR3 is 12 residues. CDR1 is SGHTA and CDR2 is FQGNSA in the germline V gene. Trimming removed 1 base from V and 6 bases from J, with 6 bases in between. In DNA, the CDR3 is TGTGCCAGCAGCTTAGGGGCAGATGGCTACACCTTC. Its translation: CASSLGADGYTF.

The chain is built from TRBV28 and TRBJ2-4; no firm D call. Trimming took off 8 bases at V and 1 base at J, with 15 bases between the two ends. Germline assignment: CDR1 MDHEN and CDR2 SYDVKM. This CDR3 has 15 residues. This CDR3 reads CASFPSWAAKNIQYF. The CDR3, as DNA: TGTGCCAGCTTTCCCTCGTGGGCGGCCAAAAACATTCAGTACTTC.

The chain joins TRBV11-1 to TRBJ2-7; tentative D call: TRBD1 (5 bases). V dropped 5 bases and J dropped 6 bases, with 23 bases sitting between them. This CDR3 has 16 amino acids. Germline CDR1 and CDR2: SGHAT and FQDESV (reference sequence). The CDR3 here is CASSKQAGQGFIEQYF. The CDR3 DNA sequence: TGTGCCAGCAGCAAACAGGCCGGGCAGGGTTTTATCGAGCAGTACTTC.

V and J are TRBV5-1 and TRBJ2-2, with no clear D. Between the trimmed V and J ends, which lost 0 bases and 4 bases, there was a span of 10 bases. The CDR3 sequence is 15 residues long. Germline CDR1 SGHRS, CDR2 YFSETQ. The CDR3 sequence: CASSLAYGITGELFF. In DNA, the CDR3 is TGCGCCAGCAGCTTGGCCTATGGTATCACCGGGGAGCTGTTTTTT.

The CDR3 sequence is CASSPQVNTEAFF. CDR3 nucleotide sequence: TGTGCCAGCAGTCCACAGGTGAACACTGAAGCTTTCTTT. The rearrangement links TRBV27 to TRBJ1-1; the D gene is possibly TRBD1 (5 bases). Germline CDR1 is MNHEY and CDR2 is SMNVEV (reference sequence). V was pared by 5 bases and J by 0 bases, with 7 bases between. The CDR3 sequence is 13 residues long.

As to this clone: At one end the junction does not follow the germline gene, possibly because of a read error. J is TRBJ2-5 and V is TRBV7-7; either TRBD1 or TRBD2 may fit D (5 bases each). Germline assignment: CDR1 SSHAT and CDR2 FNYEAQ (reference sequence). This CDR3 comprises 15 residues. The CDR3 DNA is TGTGCTAGCAGCTTAGAGGGGTTTCCACAAGAGACCCAGTACTTC. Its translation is CASSLEGFPQETQYF.

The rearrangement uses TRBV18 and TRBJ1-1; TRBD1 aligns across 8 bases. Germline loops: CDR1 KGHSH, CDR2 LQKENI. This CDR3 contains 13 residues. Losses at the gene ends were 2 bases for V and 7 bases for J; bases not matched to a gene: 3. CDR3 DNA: TGTGCCAGCTCACCAGGGGGACAGGTTGAAGCTTTCTTT. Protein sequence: CASSPGGQVEAFF.

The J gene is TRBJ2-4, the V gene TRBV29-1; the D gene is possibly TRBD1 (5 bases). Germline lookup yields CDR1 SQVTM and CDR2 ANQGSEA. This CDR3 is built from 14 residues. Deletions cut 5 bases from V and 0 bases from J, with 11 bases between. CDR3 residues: CSVYDSLAKNIQYF. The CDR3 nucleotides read TGCAGCGTTTATGACAGTTTAGCCAAAAACATTCAGTACTTC.

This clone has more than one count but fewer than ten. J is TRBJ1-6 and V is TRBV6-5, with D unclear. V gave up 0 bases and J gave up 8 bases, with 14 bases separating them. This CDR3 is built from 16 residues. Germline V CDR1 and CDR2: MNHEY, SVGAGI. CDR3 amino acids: CASSYSWRPPYSPLHF. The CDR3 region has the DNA TGTGCCAGCAGTTACTCGTGGAGGCCCCCCTATTCACCCCTCCACTTT.

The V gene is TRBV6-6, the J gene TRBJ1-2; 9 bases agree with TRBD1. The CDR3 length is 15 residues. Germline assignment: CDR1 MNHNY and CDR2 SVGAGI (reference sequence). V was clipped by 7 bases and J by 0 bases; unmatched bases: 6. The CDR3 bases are TGTGCCAGCAACGTGGGACAGGGTGCTAACTATGGCTACACCTTC. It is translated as CASNVGQGANYGYTF.

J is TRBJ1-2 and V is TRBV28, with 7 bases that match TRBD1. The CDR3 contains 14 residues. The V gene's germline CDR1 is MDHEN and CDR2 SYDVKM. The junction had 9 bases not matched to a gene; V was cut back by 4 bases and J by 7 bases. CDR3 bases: TGTGCCAGCAGTTCTCCACTGACAGGGTTTGGCTACACCTTC. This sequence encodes CASSSPLTGFGYTF.

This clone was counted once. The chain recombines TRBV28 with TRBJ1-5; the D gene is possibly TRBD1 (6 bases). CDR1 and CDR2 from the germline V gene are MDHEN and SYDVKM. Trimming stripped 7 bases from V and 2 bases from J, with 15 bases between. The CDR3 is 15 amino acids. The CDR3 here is CASISSRGGNQPQHF. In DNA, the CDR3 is TGTGCCAGCATCTCCAGCAGGGGAGGCAATCAGCCCCAGCATTTT.

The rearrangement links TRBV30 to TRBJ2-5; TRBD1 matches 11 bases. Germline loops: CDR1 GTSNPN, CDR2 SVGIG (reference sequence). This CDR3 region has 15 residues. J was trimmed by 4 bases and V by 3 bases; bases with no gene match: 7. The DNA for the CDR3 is TGTGCCTGGAGCTCAGGCGGGACAGGGGGAGAGACCCAGTACTTC. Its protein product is CAWSSGGTGGETQYF.

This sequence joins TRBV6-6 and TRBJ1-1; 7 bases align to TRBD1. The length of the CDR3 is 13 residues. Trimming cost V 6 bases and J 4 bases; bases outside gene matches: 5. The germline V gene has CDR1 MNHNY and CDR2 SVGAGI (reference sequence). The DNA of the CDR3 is TGTGCCAGCAGCCCCGGACAGGTCACTGAAGCTTTCTTT. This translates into CASSPGQVTEAFF.

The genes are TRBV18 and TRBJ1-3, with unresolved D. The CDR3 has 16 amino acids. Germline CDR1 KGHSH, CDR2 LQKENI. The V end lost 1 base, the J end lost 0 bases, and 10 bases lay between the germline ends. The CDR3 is CASSPLKTPSGNTIYF. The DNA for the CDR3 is TGTGCCAGCTCACCACTTAAGACACCCTCTGGAAACACCATATATTTT.

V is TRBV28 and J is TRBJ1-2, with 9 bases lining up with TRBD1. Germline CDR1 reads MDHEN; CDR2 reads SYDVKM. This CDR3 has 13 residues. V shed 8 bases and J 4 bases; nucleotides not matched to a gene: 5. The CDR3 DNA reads TGTGCCAGCGGAACAGGGGGCAGCTATGGCTACACCTTC. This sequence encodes CASGTGGSYGYTF.

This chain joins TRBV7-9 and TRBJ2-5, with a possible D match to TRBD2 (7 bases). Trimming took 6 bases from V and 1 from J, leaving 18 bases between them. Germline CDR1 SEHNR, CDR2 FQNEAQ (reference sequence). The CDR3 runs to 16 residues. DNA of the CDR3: TGTGCCAGCAGTCCCCCTTGGGGGGGGCGCCAAGAGACCCAGTACTTC. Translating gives CASSPPWGGRQETQYF.

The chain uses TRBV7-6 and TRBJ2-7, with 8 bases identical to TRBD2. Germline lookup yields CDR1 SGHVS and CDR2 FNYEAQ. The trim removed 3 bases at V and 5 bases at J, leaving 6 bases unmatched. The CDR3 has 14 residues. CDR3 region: CASSFRGGRDEQYF. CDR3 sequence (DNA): TGTGCCAGCAGCTTCCGGGGGGGCAGGGACGAGCAGTACTTC.

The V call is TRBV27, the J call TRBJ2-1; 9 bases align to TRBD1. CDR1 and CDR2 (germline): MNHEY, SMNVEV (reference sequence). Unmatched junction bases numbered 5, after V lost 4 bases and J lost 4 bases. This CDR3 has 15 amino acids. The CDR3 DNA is TGTGCCAGCAGTTCCGGGACAGGGAATTACAATGAGCAGTTCTTC. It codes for CASSSGTGNYNEQFF.

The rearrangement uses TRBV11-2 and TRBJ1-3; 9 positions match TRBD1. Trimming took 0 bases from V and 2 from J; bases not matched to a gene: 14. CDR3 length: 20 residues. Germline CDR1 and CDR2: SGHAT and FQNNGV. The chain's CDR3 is CASSLDGWGQGYSAGNTIYF. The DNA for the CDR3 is TGTGCCAGCAGCTTAGATGGTTGGGGACAGGGCTACTCAGCTGGAAACACCATATATTTT.